The next 26 T cell receptor beta chains were all read from a single sample in a study of cytomegalovirus exposure and HLA in healthy donors. In the PCR, 60 Vbeta and 13 Jbeta primers were used. Clones were sequenced by immunoSEQ multiplex PCR, and TCRdb holds only the in-frame ones, with some missing. The sample's table shows 100,000 or so clones. The sample taken for sequencing was PBMCs. These receptor sequences come from a woman in her twenties or thirties in good health and CMV-seronegative.

This chain joins TRBV6-5 and TRBJ2-7; tentative D call: TRBD1 (5 bases). Germline V gene sequence: CDR1 MNHEY, CDR2 SVGAGI. Trimming cost V 5 bases and J 3 bases, with 11 bases left between them. The CDR3 is made up of 13 amino acids. The CDR3 here is CASSQQEYYEQYF. CDR3 coding DNA: TGTGCCAGCAGTCAACAGGAGTACTACGAGCAGTACTTC.

This chain connects TRBV10-1 to TRBJ2-7; no firm D call. The germline V gene has CDR1 WNHNN and CDR2 SYGVQD (reference sequence). With 1 base removed from V and 1 base from J, the gap between germline ends came to 11 bases. The CDR3 contains 15 residues. CDR3 nucleotide sequence: TGCGCCAGCAGTGAGTTCGCAGCGAAATCCTACGAGCAGTACTTC. This codes for CASSEFAAKSYEQYF.

J is TRBJ2-5 and V is TRBV4-1; 10 nucleotides align to TRBD2. This CDR3 comprises 15 residues. V dropped 4 bases and J dropped 2; count of bases not matched to a gene: 4. CDR1 is MGHRA, CDR2 YSYEKL, per germline. In DNA, the CDR3 is TGCGCCAGCAGCCCGCTGGGACTAGCGCAAGAGACCCAGTACTTC. Amino acids: CASSPLGLAQETQYF.

The chain carries TRBV5-1 and TRBJ2-1, with 9 bases identical to TRBD1. CDR3 length: 14 amino acids. Per the germline V gene, CDR1 is SGHRS and CDR2 is YFSETQ. With 0 bases clipped from V and 7 bases from J, the junction kept 2 bases outside the gene matches. CDR3 DNA sequence: TGCGCCAGCAGCTTGGGGACAGGGGCAAATGAGCAGTTCTTC. Translation gives CASSLGTGANEQFF.

The chain links TRBV19 to TRBJ2-2; 7 bases fit TRBD2. Germline CDR1 and CDR2: LNHDA and SQIVND (reference sequence). V lost 5 bases to trimming and J lost 3 bases; unmatched junction nucleotides: 6. This CDR3 comprises 15 residues. In nucleotides, the CDR3 is TGTGCCAGTAGTCCTCAAGCGGGGCACACCGGGGAGCTGTTTTTT. Translation gives CASSPQAGHTGELFF.

CDR3 residues: CASSRQGGSGELFF. DNA of the CDR3: TGTGCCAGCAGTCGACAGGGCGGATCCGGGGAGCTGTTTTTT. The V and J genes are TRBV6-5 and TRBJ2-2; 7 bases map to TRBD1. The CDR3 length is 14 residues. V was clipped by 5 bases and J by 6 bases; unmatched bases: 6. CDR1 and CDR2 (germline): MNHEY, SVGAGI.

The gene calls are TRBV7-3 and TRBJ1-2, with D tentatively TRBD1 (6 bases). This CDR3 is 13 amino acids long. Trimming took off 4 bases at V and 8 bases at J, with 14 bases between the two ends. The V gene's germline CDR1 is SGHTA and CDR2 FQGTGA. The CDR3: CASSSTGTGGYTF. The CDR3 DNA is TGTGCCAGCAGCTCTACAGGGACGGGAGGCTACACCTTC.

The chain recombines TRBV9 with TRBJ2-7, with a tentative D call TRBD2 (6 bases). The V end was cut by 0 bases, the J end by 0 bases, with 10 bases between. CDR3 length: 15 amino acids. Germline CDR1 and CDR2: SGDLS and YYNGEE. The CDR3 region has the DNA TGTGCCAGCAGCGTAGCCGGGGAGGCCTCCTACGAGCAGTACTTC. Its protein is CASSVAGEASYEQYF. Combining the CDR3 with reference TRBV9 and TRBJ2-7 gives the whole variable domain DSGVTQTPKHLITATGQRVTLRCSPRSGDLSVYWYQQSLDQGLQFLIQYYNGEERAKGNILERFSAQQFPDLHSELNLSSLELGDSALYFCASSVAGEASYEQYFGPGTRLTVT.

This chain links TRBV19 with TRBJ2-5, with D maybe TRBD1 (6 bases). V was cut by 5 bases and J by 2 bases, with 12 bases left in between. CDR3 length: 14 amino acids. The germline CDR1 and CDR2 sequences are LNHDA and SQIVND (reference sequence). The CDR3 loop reads CASSGTGQQETQYF. The CDR3 nucleotides read TGTGCCAGTAGTGGGACGGGACAACAAGAGACCCAGTACTTC.

The chain uses TRBV7-9 and TRBJ1-1; D is possibly TRBD1 (6 bases). This CDR3 has 15 residues. Germline lookup yields CDR1 SEHNR and CDR2 FQNEAQ (reference sequence). The V and J ends lost 3 bases and 0 bases respectively, with 11 bases between them. The CDR3 DNA sequence: TGTGCCAGCAGCTTTCACACAGGGATGAACACTGAAGCTTTCTTT. Its translation: CASSFHTGMNTEAFF.

The rearrangement joins TRBV6-1 to TRBJ2-5, with a tentative D call TRBD1 (6 bases). Germline CDR1 and CDR2: MNHNS and SASEGT. Trimming cost V 0 bases and J 4 bases, with 6 bases left between them. This CDR3 has 13 amino acids. The CDR3 region has the DNA TGTGCCAGCAGTGAAGCCAGGGGAGAGACCCAGTACTTC. Protein product: CASSEARGETQYF.

The V and J genes are TRBV28 and TRBJ2-7; 14 positions agree with TRBD2. Germline V gene sequence: CDR1 MDHEN, CDR2 SYDVKM. The CDR3 is 15 amino acids. The junction had 0 bases not matched to a gene; V was cut back by 3 bases and J by 2 bases. DNA of the CDR3: TGTGCCAGCAGTTTGACTAGCGGGAGGGCCTACGAGCAGTACTTC. It translates to CASSLTSGRAYEQYF. The whole variable domain, remainder taken from reference TRBV28 and TRBJ2-7, is DVKVTQSSRYLVKRTGEKVFLECVQDMDHENMFWYRQDPGLGLRLIYFSYDVKMKEKGDIPEGYSVSREKKERFSLILESASTNQTSMYLCASSLTSGRAYEQYFGPGTRLTVT.

V usage is TRBV7-8 and J usage is TRBJ1-2; the D gene is possibly TRBD1 (6 bases). The V gene's germline CDR1 is SGHVS and CDR2 FQNEAQ. This CDR3 spans 12 amino acids. The ends were cut back, 4 bases at V and 4 bases at J, with 7 bases in the middle. CDR3 bases: TGTGCCAGCAGCTCGACAGGCTATGGCTACACCTTC. Protein product: CASSSTGYGYTF.

The rearrangement uses TRBV10-3 and TRBJ1-2, with 8 bases matching TRBD1. Germline values: CDR1 ENHRY, CDR2 SYGVKD. This CDR3 contains 14 residues. The J segment lost 6 bases and the V segment lost 5 bases, leaving 8 bases of the junction unmatched. The CDR3 coding sequence is TGTGCCATCAGTCTAGGACAGGGCACTAATGGCTACACCTTC. Amino acid sequence: CAISLGQGTNGYTF.

This chain connects TRBV7-2 to TRBJ2-4, with D perhaps matching TRBD1 (5 bases). Trimming took 1 base from V and 0 from J, leaving 10 bases between them. Germline V gene sequence: CDR1 SGHTA, CDR2 FQGNSA. CDR3 length equals 16 residues. The CDR3 DNA reads TGTGCCAGCAGCTTAGGGGCAGGGCTAGCCAAAAACATTCAGTACTTC. This encodes CASSLGAGLAKNIQYF.

The chain combines TRBV10-3 with TRBJ1-6, with D perhaps matching TRBD1 (6 bases). CDR3 length: 14 amino acids. With 6 bases removed from V and 8 bases from J, the gap between germline ends came to 14 bases. Germline V gene data show CDR1 as ENHRY and CDR2 as SYGVKD. The CDR3 region has the DNA TGTGCCATCAGAAAGGGGGGGGAAGATTCACCCCTCCACTTT. Translated, it gives CAIRKGGEDSPLHF.

The chain carries TRBV5-1 and TRBJ2-7, with D possibly being TRBD1 (6 bases). CDR1 and CDR2 (germline): SGHRS, YFSETQ. Trimming shortened V by 3 bases and J by 2 bases, and 15 bases separated the two germline ends. The CDR3 spans 15 residues. This chain's CDR3 is CASSYNTQGTYEQYF. CDR3 bases: TGCGCCAGCAGCTACAACACCCAGGGGACCTACGAGCAGTACTTC.

Concerning this clone: This CDR3 is also generated by other DNA sequences in the sample. The CDR3 sequence is CASSLDRGGTEAFF. CDR3 sequence (DNA): TGCGCCAGCAGCTTGGACAGGGGTGGCACTGAAGCTTTCTTT. The chain has TRBV5-1 and TRBJ1-1; 7 bases are a match to TRBD1. V shed 0 bases, J shed 4 bases, and the junction held 3 bases outside the gene matches. Germline V CDR1 and CDR2: SGHRS, YFSETQ. The CDR3 is 14 amino acids.

The J gene is TRBJ2-7, the V gene TRBV5-6, with D maybe TRBD1 (6 bases). This CDR3 is built from 17 residues. The germline V gene has CDR1 SGHDT and CDR2 YYEEEE. V lost 2 bases and J lost 2, with 20 bases in between. The CDR3 loop reads CASSFPPPPRTAYEQYF. The CDR3 coding sequence is TGTGCCAGCAGCTTCCCCCCTCCCCCGAGGACAGCCTACGAGCAGTACTTC. The entire variable domain, with the rest obtained from reference TRBV5-6 and TRBJ2-7, is as follows: DAGVTQSPTHLIKTRGQQVTLRCSPKSGHDTVSWYQQALGQGPQFIFQYYEEEERQRGNFPDRFSGHQFPNYSSELNVNALLLGDSALYLCASSFPPPPRTAYEQYFGPGTRLTVT.

This chain links TRBV12-5 with TRBJ2-4; 9 bases are shared with TRBD1. Losses at the gene ends were 5 bases for V and 0 bases for J; bases not matched to a gene: 17. CDR1 LGHNT and CDR2 FRNRAP come from the germline V gene. The CDR3 totals 20 residues. CDR3 nucleotide sequence: TGTGCTAGTGGTCTAGACCTGGACAGGGGCTACCCACTAGCCAAAAACATTCAGTACTTC. This encodes CASGLDLDRGYPLAKNIQYF.

The chain employs TRBV4-1 and TRBJ1-1; no definite D call. CDR1 is MGHRA, CDR2 YSYEKL, per germline. There are 13 residues in the CDR3. V lost 0 bases to trimming and J lost 5 bases, with 7 bases between them. CDR3 region: CASSQDPGTEAFF. DNA of the CDR3: TGCGCCAGCAGCCAAGATCCGGGAACTGAAGCTTTCTTT.

The genes are TRBV4-1 and TRBJ1-1, with D perhaps matching TRBD1 (5 bases). CDR3 length: 14 amino acids. V was pared by 6 bases and J by 8 bases, with 19 bases between. Germline lookup yields CDR1 MGHRA and CDR2 YSYEKL. The DNA of the CDR3 is TGCGCCAGCAGACTGGAGGGCAGGGCCACAGAAGCTTTCTTT. Translated, it gives CASRLEGRATEAFF.

The rearrangement joins TRBV4-1 to TRBJ2-7; 8 bases are shared with TRBD2. In germline, CDR1 is MGHRA, CDR2 YSYEKL. The CDR3 covers 16 residues. V lost 1 base, J lost 0 bases, and 5 bases stayed unmatched. DNA of the CDR3: TGCGCCAGCAGCCAAGTCGCCGGGACTAGCTCCTACGAGCAGTACTTC. It encodes CASSQVAGTSSYEQYF.

The chain uses TRBV28 and TRBJ1-1; D perhaps matches TRBD1 (6 bases). V shed 5 bases and J shed 6 bases, with 16 bases lying between them. The CDR3 covers 14 residues. From germline, CDR1 is MDHEN and CDR2 SYDVKM. The CDR3 loop is CASSPIDRHSEAFF. CDR3 sequence (DNA): TGTGCCAGCAGTCCCATAGACAGGCACTCTGAAGCTTTCTTT.

Comments on this clone: One end of the junction is discordant with germline, which a read error may explain. The chain employs TRBV7-7 and TRBJ2-2; TRBD2 is a possible D gene (6 bases). Germline loops: CDR1 SSHAT, CDR2 FNYEAQ (reference sequence). The CDR3 length is 13 residues. DNA for the CDR3: TGTGCTAGCAGCCTTAGCGGAACCGGGGAGCTGTTTTTT. This gives the protein CASSLSGTGELFF.

This chain joins TRBV6-5 and TRBJ1-5; no reliable D call. V gave up 7 bases and J gave up 6 bases, with 16 bases separating them. The CDR3 totals 14 residues. The V gene's germline CDR1 is MNHEY and CDR2 SVGAGI. CDR3 loop: CASTLRAGSQPQHF. CDR3 DNA: TGTGCCAGCACCCTACGGGCGGGCAGTCAGCCCCAGCATTTT.